What follows are 10 T cell receptor beta chains derived from one specimen sequenced in a study of HIV-infected patients and healthy controls. TCRdb re-analysed the 5' RACE reads in MiXCR, keeping a single row per CDR3 protein. The data contain tens of thousands of distinct CDR3 sequences, 15% to 20% of them seen just once; the ten biggest clones take up more than 1.4%. The sequencing sample was made of CD4+ T cells from blood. These receptors came from a human donor in good health.

Here the CDR3 reads CASSLKSGNSPLHF. The DNA for the CDR3 is TGTGCCAGCAGTTTAAAGTCAGGAAATTCACCCCTCCACTTT. The V and J genes are TRBV12-3 or TRBV12-4 and TRBJ1-6, with D hard to call. The CDR3 sequence is 14 residues long. The V gene lost 2 bases and the J gene lost 7 bases, with 9 bases spanning the gap.

This clonotype was picked up many times. V is TRBV29-1 and J is TRBJ1-4; D is unresolved. CDR1 and CDR2 (germline): SQVTM, ANQGSEA. The CDR3 consists of 13 residues. V was cut by 4 bases and J by 3 bases, with 9 bases left in between. CDR3 sequence: CSVGSPANEKLFF. CDR3 nucleotides: TGCAGCGTTGGCAGTCCCGCTAATGAAAAACTGTTTTTT.

The chain is built from TRBV2 and TRBJ1-2; 9 positions match TRBD1. Germline lookup yields CDR1 SNHLY and CDR2 FYNNEI. CDR3 length equals 13 residues. V gave up 4 bases and J gave up 4 bases; unmatched junction bases: 1. The CDR3: CASSGTGVYGYTF. In DNA, the CDR3 is TGTGCCAGCAGTGGGACAGGGGTCTATGGCTACACCTTC.

This clonotype was counted many times. The chain combines TRBV6-4 with TRBJ1-5; 9 bases are shared with TRBD1. V trimming: 6 bases; J trimming: 9 bases; junction bases outside the gene matches: 6. The V gene's germline CDR1 is MRHNA and CDR2 SNTAGT. This CDR3 is built from 13 residues. The CDR3 DNA reads TGTGCCAGCAGCATGGGACAGGGTAGGCCCCAGCATTTT. This encodes CASSMGQGRPQHF.

The V gene is TRBV4-1, the J gene TRBJ2-1; the match to TRBD1 covers 7 bases. The V and J ends lost 1 base and 4 bases, in that order; junction bases with no gene match: 10. This CDR3 is 17 amino acids long. CDR1 is MGHRA, CDR2 YSYEKL, per germline. This CDR3 reads CASSQGQGRYSYNEQFF. DNA of the CDR3: TGCGCCAGCAGCCAAGGACAGGGACGGTACTCTTACAATGAGCAGTTCTTC.

The chain carries TRBV5-1 and TRBJ1-1; D not certain. This CDR3 contains 14 residues. V dropped 0 bases and J dropped 4 bases, with 10 bases sitting between them. The germline gives CDR1 SGHRS, CDR2 YFSETQ. This chain's CDR3 is CASSLAGKSTEAFF. The CDR3 DNA is TGCGCCAGCAGCTTGGCGGGTAAGAGCACTGAAGCTTTCTTT.

Only a few counts were recorded for this clonotype. The rearrangement uses TRBV3-1 and TRBJ1-1, with a possible D match to TRBD1 (6 bases). Trimming left V 5 bases short and J 5 bases short, with 15 bases between. Germline V gene lookup returns CDR1 LGHDT and CDR2 YNNKEL (reference sequence). There are 14 residues in the CDR3. The CDR3 DNA sequence: TGTGCCAGCAGCTTAGGAACAGGGAGAACTGAAGCTTTCTTT. Its protein is CASSLGTGRTEAFF.

The chain combines TRBV11-2 with TRBJ1-6; no firm D call. This CDR3 has 14 amino acids. CDR1 and CDR2 (germline): SGHAT, FQNNGV. Trimming pared 5 bases from V and 4 bases from J, leaving 9 bases between. The CDR3 sequence: CASSLQNYNSPLHF. DNA for the CDR3: TGTGCCAGCAGCCTACAGAATTATAATTCACCCCTCCACTTT.

This clonotype was picked up a small number of times. V is TRBV20-1 and J is TRBJ1-2, with 12 bases that match TRBD1. This CDR3 is built from 16 residues. CDR1 and CDR2 from the germline V gene are DFQATT and SNEGSKA (reference sequence). J gave up 2 bases and V 2 bases, and 6 bases lay outside the gene matches. CDR3 amino acids: CSARMGTGGPNYGYTF. CDR3 coding DNA: TGCAGTGCTAGAATGGGGACAGGGGGCCCCAACTATGGCTACACCTTC.

The rearrangement joins TRBV10-3 to TRBJ2-2, with TRBD2 as a possible D gene (6 bases). The V gene lost 8 bases and the J gene lost 0 bases, with 13 bases spanning the gap. Germline V gives CDR1 ENHRY, CDR2 SYGVKD. This CDR3 has 15 residues. The CDR3 sequence: CAIGGIAANTGELFF. The CDR3 DNA sequence: TGTGCCATCGGGGGAATAGCGGCGAACACCGGGGAGCTGTTTTTT.